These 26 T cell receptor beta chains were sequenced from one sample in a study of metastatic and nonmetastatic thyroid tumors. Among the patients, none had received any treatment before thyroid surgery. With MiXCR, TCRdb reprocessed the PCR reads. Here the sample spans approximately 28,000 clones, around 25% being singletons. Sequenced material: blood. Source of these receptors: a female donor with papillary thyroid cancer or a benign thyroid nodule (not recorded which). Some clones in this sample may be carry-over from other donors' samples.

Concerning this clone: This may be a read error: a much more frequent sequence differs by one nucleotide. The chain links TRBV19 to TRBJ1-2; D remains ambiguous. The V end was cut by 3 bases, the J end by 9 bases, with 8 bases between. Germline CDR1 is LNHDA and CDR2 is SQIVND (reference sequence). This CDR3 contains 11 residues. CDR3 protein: CASSMLGCYTF. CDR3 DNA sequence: TGTGCCAGTAGTATGCTGGGCTGCTACACCTTC. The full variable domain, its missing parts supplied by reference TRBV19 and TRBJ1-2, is DGGITQSPKYLFRKEGQNVTLSCEQNLNHDAMYWYRQDPGQGLRLIYYSQIVNDFQKGDIAEGYSVSREKKESFPLTVTSAQKNPTAFYLCASSMLGCYTFGSGTRLTVV.

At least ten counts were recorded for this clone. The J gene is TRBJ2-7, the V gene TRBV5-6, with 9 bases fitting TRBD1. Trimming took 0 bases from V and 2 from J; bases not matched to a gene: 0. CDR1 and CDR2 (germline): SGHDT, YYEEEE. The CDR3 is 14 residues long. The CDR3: CASSLGQGAYEQYF. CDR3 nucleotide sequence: TGTGCCAGCAGCTTGGGACAGGGGGCCTACGAGCAGTACTTC. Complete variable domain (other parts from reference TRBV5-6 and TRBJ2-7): DAGVTQSPTHLIKTRGQQVTLRCSPKSGHDTVSWYQQALGQGPQFIFQYYEEEERQRGNFPDRFSGHQFPNYSSELNVNALLLGDSALYLCASSLGQGAYEQYFGPGTRLTVT.

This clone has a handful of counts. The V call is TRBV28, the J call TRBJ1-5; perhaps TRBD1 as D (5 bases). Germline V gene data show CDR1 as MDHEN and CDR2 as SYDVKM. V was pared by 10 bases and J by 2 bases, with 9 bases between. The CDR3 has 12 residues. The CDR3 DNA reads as TGTGCCACAGGGAGTGGCAATCAGCCCCAGCATTTT. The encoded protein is CATGSGNQPQHF.

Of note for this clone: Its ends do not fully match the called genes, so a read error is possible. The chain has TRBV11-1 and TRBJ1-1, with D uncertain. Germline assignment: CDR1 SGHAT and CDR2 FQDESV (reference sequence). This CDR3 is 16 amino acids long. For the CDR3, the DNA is TGTGCCAGCAGCTTCCCCGACGGGGTTATGAACACCGAAGCTTTCTTT. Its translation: CASSFPDGVMNTEAFF.

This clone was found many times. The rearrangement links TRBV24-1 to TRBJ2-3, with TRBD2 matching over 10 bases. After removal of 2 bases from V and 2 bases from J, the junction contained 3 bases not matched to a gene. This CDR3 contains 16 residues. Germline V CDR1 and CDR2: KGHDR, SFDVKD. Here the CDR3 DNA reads TGTGCCACCAGTGATTCCGGGACTAGCGACACAGATACGCAGTATTTT. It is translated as CATSDSGTSDTDTQYF.

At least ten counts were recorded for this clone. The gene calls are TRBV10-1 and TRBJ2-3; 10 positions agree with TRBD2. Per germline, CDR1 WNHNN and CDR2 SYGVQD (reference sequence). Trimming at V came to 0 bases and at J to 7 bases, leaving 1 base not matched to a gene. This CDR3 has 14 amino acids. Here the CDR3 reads CASSESGLAYTQYF. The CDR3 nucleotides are TGCGCCAGCAGTGAGTCGGGACTAGCGTATACGCAGTATTTT.

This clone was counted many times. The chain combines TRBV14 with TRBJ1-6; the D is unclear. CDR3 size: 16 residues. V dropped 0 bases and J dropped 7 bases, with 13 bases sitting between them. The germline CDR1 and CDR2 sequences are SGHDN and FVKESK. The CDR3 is CASSQDRTKTNSPLHF. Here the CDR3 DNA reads TGTGCCAGCAGCCAAGATAGGACCAAGACAAATTCACCCCTCCACTTT.

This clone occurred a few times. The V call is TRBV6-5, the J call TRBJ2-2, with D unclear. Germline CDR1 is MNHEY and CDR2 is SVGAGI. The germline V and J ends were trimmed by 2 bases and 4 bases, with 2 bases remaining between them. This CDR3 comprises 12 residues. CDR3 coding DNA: TGTGCCAGCAGTTACCGCACCGGGGAGCTGTTTTTT. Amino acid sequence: CASSYRTGELFF.

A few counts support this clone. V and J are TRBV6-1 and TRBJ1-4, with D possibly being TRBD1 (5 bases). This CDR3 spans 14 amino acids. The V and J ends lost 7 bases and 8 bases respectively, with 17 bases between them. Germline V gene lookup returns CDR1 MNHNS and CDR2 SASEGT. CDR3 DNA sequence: TGTGCCAGCAAGGCCAGGGTAGAGGGAGAAAAACTGTTTTTT. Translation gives CASKARVEGEKLFF.

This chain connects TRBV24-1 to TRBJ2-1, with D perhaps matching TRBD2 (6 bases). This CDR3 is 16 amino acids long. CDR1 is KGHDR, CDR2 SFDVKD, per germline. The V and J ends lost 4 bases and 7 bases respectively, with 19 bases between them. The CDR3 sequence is CATSEPTRGRLNEQFF. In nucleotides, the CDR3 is TGTGCCACCAGTGAACCTACTAGAGGGAGGCTTAATGAGCAGTTCTTC.

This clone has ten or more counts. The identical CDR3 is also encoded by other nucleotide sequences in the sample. The CDR3: CASSLSISDTQYF. In DNA, the CDR3 is TGTGCCAGCAGTTTGTCCATCTCAGATACGCAGTATTTT. This sequence joins TRBV27 and TRBJ2-3, with no clear D. The CDR3 contains 13 residues. Germline V gene sequence: CDR1 MNHEY, CDR2 SMNVEV (reference sequence). Trimming took off 3 bases at V and 4 bases at J, with 8 bases between the two ends.

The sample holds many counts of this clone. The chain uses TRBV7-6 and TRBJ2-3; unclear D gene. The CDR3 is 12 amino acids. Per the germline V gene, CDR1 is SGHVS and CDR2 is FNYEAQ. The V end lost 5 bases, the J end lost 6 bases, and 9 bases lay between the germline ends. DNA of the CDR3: TGTGCCAGCAGCCTATTTAGGGATACGCAGTATTTT. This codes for CASSLFRDTQYF. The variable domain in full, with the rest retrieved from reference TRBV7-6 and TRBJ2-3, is GAGVSQSPRYKVTKRGQDVALRCDPISGHVSLYWYRQALGQGPEFLTYFNYEAQQDKSGLPNDRFSAERPEGSISTLTIQRTEQRDSAMYRCASSLFRDTQYFGPGTRLTVL.

CDR3 amino acids: CASSLLRVSASTDTQYF. Written as DNA, the CDR3 is TGTGCCAGCAGCTTACTCAGGGTTTCAGCTAGCACAGATACGCAGTATTTT. This chain joins TRBV11-1 and TRBJ2-3; D is perhaps TRBD1 (5 bases). The CDR3 is 17 residues long. Deletions cut 2 bases from V and 0 bases from J, with 15 bases between. The germline V gene has CDR1 SGHAT and CDR2 FQDESV (reference sequence).

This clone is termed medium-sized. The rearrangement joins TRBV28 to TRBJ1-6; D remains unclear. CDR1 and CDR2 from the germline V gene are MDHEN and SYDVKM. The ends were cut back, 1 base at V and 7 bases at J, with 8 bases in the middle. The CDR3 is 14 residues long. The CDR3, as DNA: TGTGCCAGCAGTTTATACGCAGGCAATTCACCCCTCCACTTT. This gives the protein CASSLYAGNSPLHF.

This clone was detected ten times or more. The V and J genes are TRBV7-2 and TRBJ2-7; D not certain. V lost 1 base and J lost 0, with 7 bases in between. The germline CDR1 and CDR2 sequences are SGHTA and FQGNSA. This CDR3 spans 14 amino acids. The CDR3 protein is CASSLGLSSYEQYF. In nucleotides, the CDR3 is TGTGCCAGCAGCTTAGGTCTAAGCTCCTACGAGCAGTACTTC.

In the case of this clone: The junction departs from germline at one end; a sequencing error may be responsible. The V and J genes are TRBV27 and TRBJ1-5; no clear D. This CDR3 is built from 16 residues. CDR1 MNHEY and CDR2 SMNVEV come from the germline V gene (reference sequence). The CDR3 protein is CASSLTGSMGYHPQHF. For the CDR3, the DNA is TGTGCCAGCAGTTTGACGGGGTCGATGGGATATCATCCCCAGCATTTT.

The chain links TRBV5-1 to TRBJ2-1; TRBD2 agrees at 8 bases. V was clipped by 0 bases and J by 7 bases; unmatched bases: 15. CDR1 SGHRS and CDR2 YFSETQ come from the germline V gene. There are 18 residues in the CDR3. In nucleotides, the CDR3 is TGCGCCAGCAGCTTGGGAATTGCTGTCGGGAGGGCCGTGAATGAGCAGTTCTTC. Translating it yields CASSLGIAVGRAVNEQFF.

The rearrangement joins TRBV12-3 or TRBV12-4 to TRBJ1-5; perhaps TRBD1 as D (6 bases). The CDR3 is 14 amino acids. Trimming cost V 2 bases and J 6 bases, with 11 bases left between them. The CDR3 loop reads CASSLWGGSQPQHF. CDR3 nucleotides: TGTGCCAGCAGTTTATGGGGGGGCTCTCAGCCCCAGCATTTT.

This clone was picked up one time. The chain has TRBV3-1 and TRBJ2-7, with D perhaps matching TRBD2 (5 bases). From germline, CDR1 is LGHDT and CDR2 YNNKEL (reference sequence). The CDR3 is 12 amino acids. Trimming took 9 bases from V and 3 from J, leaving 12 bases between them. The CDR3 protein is CASIQEGYEQYF. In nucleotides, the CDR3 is TGTGCCAGTATCCAAGAGGGCTACGAGCAGTACTTC.

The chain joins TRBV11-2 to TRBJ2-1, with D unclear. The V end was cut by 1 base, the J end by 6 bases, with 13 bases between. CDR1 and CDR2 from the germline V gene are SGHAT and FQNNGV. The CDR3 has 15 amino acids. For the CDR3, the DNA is TGTGCCAGCAGCTTAGTTTCAGGTGATGGCAATGAGCAGTTCTTC. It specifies CASSLVSGDGNEQFF. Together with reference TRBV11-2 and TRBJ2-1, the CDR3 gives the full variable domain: EAGVAQSPRYKIIEKRQSVAFWCNPISGHATLYWYQQILGQGPKLLIQFQNNGVVDDSQLPKDRFSAERLKGVDSTLKIQPAKLEDSAVYLCASSLVSGDGNEQFFGPGTRLTVL.

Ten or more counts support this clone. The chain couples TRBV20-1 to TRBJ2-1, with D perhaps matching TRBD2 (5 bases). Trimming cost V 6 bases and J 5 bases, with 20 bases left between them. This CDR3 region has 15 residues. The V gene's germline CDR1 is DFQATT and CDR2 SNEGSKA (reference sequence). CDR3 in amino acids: CSANLASPGNNEQFF. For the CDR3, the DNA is TGCAGTGCGAACCTTGCTAGCCCGGGGAACAATGAGCAGTTCTTC.

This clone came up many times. Here the CDR3 reads CASSLDGYEQYF. Here the CDR3 DNA reads TGCGCCAGCAGCTTGGACGGCTACGAGCAGTACTTC. The chain has TRBV5-1 and TRBJ2-7; D remains unclear. Germline loops: CDR1 SGHRS, CDR2 YFSETQ. V was shortened by 0 bases and J by 3 bases, with 4 bases between the two germline ends. The CDR3 loop spans 12 amino acids.

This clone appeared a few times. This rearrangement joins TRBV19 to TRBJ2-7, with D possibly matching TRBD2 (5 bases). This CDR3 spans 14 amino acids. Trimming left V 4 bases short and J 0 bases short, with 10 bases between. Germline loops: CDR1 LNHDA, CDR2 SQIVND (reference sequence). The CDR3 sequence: CASSTSGISYEQYF. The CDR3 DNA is TGTGCCAGTAGTACCTCCGGGATCTCCTACGAGCAGTACTTC.

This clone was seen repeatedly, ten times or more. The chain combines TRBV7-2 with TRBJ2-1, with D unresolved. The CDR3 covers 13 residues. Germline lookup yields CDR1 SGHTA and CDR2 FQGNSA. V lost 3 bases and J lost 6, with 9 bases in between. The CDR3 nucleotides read TGTGCCAGCAGCTTCCTAGTCTTCAATGAGCAGTTCTTC. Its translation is CASSFLVFNEQFF.

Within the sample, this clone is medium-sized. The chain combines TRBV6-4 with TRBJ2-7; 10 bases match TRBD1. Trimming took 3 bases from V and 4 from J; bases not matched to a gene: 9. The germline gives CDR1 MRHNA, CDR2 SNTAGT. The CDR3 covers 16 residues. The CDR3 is CASSDEPGQGIYEQYF. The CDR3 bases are TGTGCCAGCAGTGATGAACCGGGACAGGGGATATACGAGCAGTACTTC.

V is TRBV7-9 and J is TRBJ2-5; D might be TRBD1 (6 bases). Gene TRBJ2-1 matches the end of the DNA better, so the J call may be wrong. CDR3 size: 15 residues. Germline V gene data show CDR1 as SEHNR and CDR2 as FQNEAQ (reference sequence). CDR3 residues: CASSFVGTCKPEQFF. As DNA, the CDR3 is TGTGCCAGCAGCTTCGTTGGGACATGCAAGCCGGAGCAGTTCTTC.